A selection of T cell receptor beta chains follows, all from one sample in a study of T cells in Graves' hyperthyroidism and ophthalmopathy. MiXCR, applied by TCRdb to the multiplex PCR reads, yields one record per CDR3 protein. The sample holds about 180,000 distinct CDR3 sequences, about 18% seen once. Sequenced sample: blood. The receptors come from a woman aged 50 to 60 with Graves' hyperthyroidism. The CDR3 runs from the conserved cysteine through the conserved F or W. The order of the fields is CDR3 protein, CDR3 DNA, J gene, V gene, clone size, D gene. The D gene is left open where the match is weak. Clone size appears in some rows only: once, few, many, or a class for an expanded clone.

cdr3_aa: CAISRTGTGELFF
cdr3_nt: TGTGCCATCAGTCGAACAGGGACCGGGGAGCTGTTTTTT
j_call: TRBJ2-2
v_call: TRBV10-3
clone_size: few
d_call: -

cdr3_aa: CASSGGRSWYGYTF
cdr3_nt: TGTGCCAGTAGCGGGGGGCGATCGTGGTATGGCTACACCTTC
j_call: TRBJ1-2
v_call: TRBV19
clone_size: many
d_call: -

cdr3_aa: CSAYNRGKNHQPQHF
cdr3_nt: TGCAGTGCCTATAACAGGGGTAAGAACCATCAGCCCCAGCATTTT
j_call: TRBJ1-5
v_call: TRBV20-1
clone_size: many
d_call: TRBD1

cdr3_aa: CASSLISGKQFF
cdr3_nt: TGTGCCAGCAGCCTCATAAGCGGTAAGCAGTTCTTC
j_call: TRBJ2-1
v_call: TRBV11-2
clone_size: -
d_call: -

cdr3_aa: CASSTTTGWDEQYF
cdr3_nt: TGTGCCAGCAGTACCACGACAGGGTGGGACGAGCAGTACTTC
j_call: TRBJ2-7
v_call: TRBV12-3/TRBV12-4
clone_size: many
d_call: TRBD1

cdr3_aa: CASSLGGGRGNSPLHF
cdr3_nt: TGTGCCAGCAGTTTAGGTGGGGGGCGGGGAAATTCACCCCTCCACTTT
j_call: TRBJ1-6
v_call: TRBV12-3/TRBV12-4
clone_size: many
d_call: -

cdr3_aa: CASSGEGFDGNEQFF
cdr3_nt: TGTGCCAGTTCCGGGGAGGGGTTTGATGGCAATGAGCAGTTCTTC
j_call: TRBJ2-1
v_call: TRBV27
clone_size: many
d_call: TRBD2

cdr3_aa: CASSISSPSYGYTF
cdr3_nt: TGTGCCAGTAGTATTTCGTCCCCGTCCTATGGCTACACCTTC
j_call: TRBJ1-2
v_call: TRBV19
clone_size: many
d_call: -

cdr3_aa: CRTWGQDRAGNYGYTF
cdr3_nt: TGCAGGACTTGGGGGCAAGACAGGGCAGGAAACTATGGCTACACCTTC
j_call: TRBJ1-2
v_call: TRBV20-1
clone_size: many
d_call: TRBD1

cdr3_aa: CASSYGQGLGQPQHF
cdr3_nt: TGTGCCAGTAGTTATGGACAGGGTTTAGGTCAGCCCCAGCATTTT
j_call: TRBJ1-5
v_call: TRBV19
clone_size: many
d_call: TRBD1

cdr3_aa: CATSDRLVTDTQYF
cdr3_nt: TGTGCCACCAGTGATCGACTAGTCACAGATACGCAGTATTTT
j_call: TRBJ2-3
v_call: TRBV24-1
clone_size: -
d_call: -

cdr3_aa: CASSIGRNIEAFF
cdr3_nt: TGCGCCAGCAGTATTGGAAGGAACATTGAAGCTTTCTTT
j_call: TRBJ1-1
v_call: TRBV4-1
clone_size: -
d_call: -

cdr3_aa: CASSQVYQGYEQYF
cdr3_nt: TGCGCCAGCAGCCAAGTTTATCAGGGTTACGAGCAGTACTTC
j_call: TRBJ2-7
v_call: TRBV4-3
clone_size: few
d_call: -

cdr3_aa: CASSLGHLNTEAFF
cdr3_nt: TGTGCCAGCAGCTTAGGACACCTGAACACTGAAGCTTTCTTT
j_call: TRBJ1-1
v_call: TRBV7-9
clone_size: many
d_call: -

cdr3_aa: CAIRTGTHTGELFF
cdr3_nt: TGTGCCATCAGGACCGGGACCCACACCGGGGAGCTGTTTTTT
j_call: TRBJ2-2
v_call: TRBV10-3
clone_size: -
d_call: -

cdr3_aa: CASSGVWSRNTIYF
cdr3_nt: TGTGCCAGCAGTGGGGTTTGGTCACGAAACACCATATATTTT
j_call: TRBJ1-3
v_call: TRBV2
clone_size: many
d_call: -

cdr3_aa: CASSYRGRYQPQHF
cdr3_nt: TGTGCCAGCAGTTACAGGGGCCGATATCAGCCCCAGCATTTT
j_call: TRBJ1-5
v_call: TRBV6-2/TRBV6-3
clone_size: many
d_call: -

cdr3_aa: CASIRDINEKLFF
cdr3_nt: TGTGCCAGCATAAGGGACATTAATGAAAAACTGTTTTTT
j_call: TRBJ1-4
v_call: TRBV2
clone_size: many
d_call: -

cdr3_aa: CASSSPEGPSEKLFF
cdr3_nt: TGTGCCAGCAGTTCCCCTGAGGGGCCGAGTGAAAAACTGTTTTTT
j_call: TRBJ1-4
v_call: TRBV28
clone_size: many
d_call: -

cdr3_aa: CASSLAVEGTEAFF
cdr3_nt: TGCGCCAGCAGCTTGGCCGTGGAGGGCACTGAAGCTTTCTTT
j_call: TRBJ1-1
v_call: TRBV5-1
clone_size: many
d_call: -

cdr3_aa: CASRRSGGGYEQYF
cdr3_nt: TGTGCCAGCCGACGCAGCGGGGGAGGGTACGAGCAGTACTTC
j_call: TRBJ2-7
v_call: TRBV7-9
clone_size: many
d_call: TRBD2

cdr3_aa: CASTTGLAYNEQFF
cdr3_nt: TGTGCCAGCACTACGGGACTAGCGTACAATGAGCAGTTCTTC
j_call: TRBJ2-1
v_call: TRBV7-2
clone_size: many
d_call: TRBD2

cdr3_aa: CASSFGRGEKLFF
cdr3_nt: TGTGCCAGCAGCTTTGGCAGGGGTGAAAAACTGTTTTTT
j_call: TRBJ1-4
v_call: TRBV7-9
clone_size: few
d_call: -

cdr3_aa: CSARGIRTENEKLFF
cdr3_nt: TGCAGTGCTAGAGGAATAAGGACGGAGAATGAAAAACTGTTTTTT
j_call: TRBJ1-4
v_call: TRBV20-1
clone_size: many
d_call: -

cdr3_aa: CASMDGYSGNTIYF
cdr3_nt: TGTGCCAGCATGGACGGTTACTCTGGAAACACCATATATTTT
j_call: TRBJ1-3
v_call: TRBV2
clone_size: many
d_call: -

cdr3_aa: CATSDGVGTEAFF
cdr3_nt: TGTGCCACCAGTGATGGGGTGGGAACTGAAGCTTTCTTT
j_call: TRBJ1-1
v_call: TRBV24-1
clone_size: many
d_call: -

cdr3_aa: CASSNRDSNQPQHF
cdr3_nt: TGTGCCAGCAGTAACAGGGATAGCAATCAGCCCCAGCATTTT
j_call: TRBJ1-5
v_call: TRBV2
clone_size: many
d_call: -

cdr3_aa: CASSLRGNEKLFF
cdr3_nt: TGTGCCAGCAGTTTGCGGGGAAATGAAAAACTGTTTTTT
j_call: TRBJ1-4
v_call: TRBV6-2/TRBV6-3
clone_size: -
d_call: -

cdr3_aa: CATSGGGAYYEQYF
cdr3_nt: TGTGCCACCAGTGGAGGGGGTGCTTACTACGAGCAGTACTTC
j_call: TRBJ2-7
v_call: TRBV24-1
clone_size: -
d_call: -

cdr3_aa: CASSYGRGEKLFF
cdr3_nt: TGTGCCAGCAGTTACGGCCGGGGAGAAAAACTGTTTTTT
j_call: TRBJ1-4
v_call: TRBV6-5
clone_size: many
d_call: -

cdr3_aa: CASEVNGNTGELFF
cdr3_nt: TGTGCCAGCGAGGTTAACGGGAACACCGGGGAGCTGTTTTTT
j_call: TRBJ2-2
v_call: TRBV2
clone_size: few
d_call: -

cdr3_aa: CASSSGGLAGGRGETQYF
cdr3_nt: TGTGCCAGCAGCTCCGGGGGACTAGCGGGGGGGCGGGGAGAGACCCAGTACTTC
j_call: TRBJ2-5
v_call: TRBV7-2
clone_size: many
d_call: TRBD2

cdr3_aa: CASSRGQNYYGYTF
cdr3_nt: TGTGCCAGCAGCAGAGGACAGAACTACTATGGCTACACCTTC
j_call: TRBJ1-2
v_call: TRBV5-6
clone_size: many
d_call: -

cdr3_aa: CASSLIPTAGANNEQFF
cdr3_nt: TGTGCCAGCAGTTTGATACCGACAGCGGGAGCAAACAATGAGCAGTTCTTC
j_call: TRBJ2-1
v_call: TRBV12-3/TRBV12-4
clone_size: many
d_call: TRBD2

cdr3_aa: CASSPVGSSYNEQFF
cdr3_nt: TGTGCCAGCTCACCAGTGGGGAGCTCCTACAATGAGCAGTTCTTC
j_call: TRBJ2-1
v_call: TRBV18
clone_size: many
d_call: -

cdr3_aa: CASSPGLDNEQFF
cdr3_nt: TGTGCCAGCTCACCGGGACTGGACAATGAGCAGTTCTTC
j_call: TRBJ2-1
v_call: TRBV18
clone_size: -
d_call: -

cdr3_aa: CASSLGPVNYGYTF
cdr3_nt: TGTGCCAGCAGCTTAGGTCCGGTTAACTATGGCTACACCTTC
j_call: TRBJ1-2
v_call: TRBV7-2
clone_size: many
d_call: -

cdr3_aa: CASSEPGPRYEQYF
cdr3_nt: TGCGCCAGCAGCGAACCGGGACCTAGGTACGAGCAGTACTTC
j_call: TRBJ2-7
v_call: TRBV5-1
clone_size: many
d_call: -

cdr3_aa: CASSLHGQGQWNEQFF
cdr3_nt: TGTGCCAGCAGCCTCCACGGACAGGGTCAGTGGAATGAGCAGTTCTTC
j_call: TRBJ2-1
v_call: TRBV11-2
clone_size: many
d_call: TRBD1

cdr3_aa: CSVRDRSDEQYF
cdr3_nt: TGCAGCGTCCGGGACAGGTCCGACGAGCAGTACTTC
j_call: TRBJ2-7
v_call: TRBV29-1
clone_size: many
d_call: TRBD1

cdr3_aa: CASTPPMNLMNTEAFF
cdr3_nt: TGTGCCAGCACCCCCCCCATGAACCTAATGAACACTGAAGCTTTCTTT
j_call: TRBJ1-1
v_call: TRBV28
clone_size: -
d_call: -